One TCR beta chain is described in this entry. The method was immunoSEQ multiplex PCR; TCRdb's version includes in-frame clones alone and lacks a portion of them. The sample contains about 96,000 clones, 90% of which appear only once. This specimen comes from a study of OX40 agonist ivuxolimab in advanced cancers. Trimming removed 3 bases at V and 3 bases at J, with 13 bases between. The CDR3 is made up of 15 amino acids. In germline, CDR1 is SGHKS, CDR2 YYEKEE (reference sequence). The chain employs TRBV5-5 and TRBJ1-3, with a weak D call TRBD1 (6 bases). The sequencing used CD4+ or CD8+ T cells sorted from blood, collected in a trial of the OX40 agonist ivuxolimab. This sequence originates from an adult with an advanced solid tumor such as melanoma, head and neck, liver or kidney cancer. The CDR3 DNA is TGTGCCAGCAGCTCGACTAGACAGGTTGGAAACACCATATATTTT. Translated: CASSSTRQVGNTIYF.